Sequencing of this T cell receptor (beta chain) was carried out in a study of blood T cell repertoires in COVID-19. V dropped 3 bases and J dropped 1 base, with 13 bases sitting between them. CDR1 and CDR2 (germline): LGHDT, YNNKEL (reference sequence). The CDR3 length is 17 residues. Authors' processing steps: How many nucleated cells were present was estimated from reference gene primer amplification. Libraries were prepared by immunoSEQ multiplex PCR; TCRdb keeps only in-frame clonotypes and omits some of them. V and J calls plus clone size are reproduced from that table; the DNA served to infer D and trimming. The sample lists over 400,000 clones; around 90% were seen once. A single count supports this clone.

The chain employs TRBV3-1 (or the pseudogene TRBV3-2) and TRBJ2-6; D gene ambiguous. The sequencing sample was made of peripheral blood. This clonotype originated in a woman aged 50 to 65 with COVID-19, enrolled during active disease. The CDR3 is CASSHARQMSGANVLTF. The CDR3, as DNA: TGTGCCAGCAGCCACGCGCGGCAAATGTCTGGGGCCAACGTCCTGACTTTC.